The source of this T cell receptor beta chain is a study of T cells in Graves' hyperthyroidism and ophthalmopathy. The CDR3 spans 14 residues. Germline CDR1 is MNHEY and CDR2 is SVGAGI. V shed 5 bases, J shed 13 bases, and the junction held 11 bases outside the gene matches. To note about this clonotype: A much larger clone lies a single base off, so this may be a read error.

The CDR3 regions of TCR beta were amplified from RNA transcripts. The HTBI primer set served for first-round RT-PCR of the TCR CDR3. TCRdb reprocessed the multiplex PCR reads with MiXCR, giving one entry per CDR3 protein. The sample has just under 750,000 distinct CDR3 sequences; about 35% are singletons. Thyroid ultrasound and orbital computed tomography, with clinical symptoms and serum thyroxine and TRAb, informed diagnoses. V gene TRBV6-5 combines with J gene TRBJ1-6; 7 bases line up with TRBD1. The source of this sequence is a woman in her forties with Graves' hyperthyroidism. The sequencing input was blood. The DNA of the CDR3 is TGTGCCAGCAGTGTGAACAGGGGCGCACGGCCCCTCCACTTT. Encoded protein: CASSVNRGARPLHF.